A single sample gave rise to the 14 T cell receptor beta chains below, sequenced in a study of early T cells in non-severe SARS-CoV-2 infection. TCRdb independently ran MiXCR on the 5' RACE reads; one entry per CDR3 protein. The sample lists about 64,000 distinct CDR3 sequences, about 11% occurring once. Sequencing used whole blood, obtained at baseline. These receptors were taken from an adult who was a healthcare worker with PCR-confirmed SARS-CoV-2 infection or an uninfected control (not recorded which).

The chain is built from TRBV5-4 and TRBJ2-7; 11 nucleotides match TRBD2. V lost 4 bases and J lost 1; bases outside the gene matches: 7. Germline CDR1 is SGHNT and CDR2 is YYREEE (reference sequence). The CDR3 is 16 amino acids. CDR3 DNA: TGTGCCAGCAGCCGGGGGGGGACTAGCGGTTCCTACGAGCAGTACTTC. Amino acid sequence: CASSRGGTSGSYEQYF.

This chain connects TRBV19 to TRBJ2-1; 8 bases match TRBD1. The length of the CDR3 is 15 residues. Germline CDR1 LNHDA, CDR2 SQIVND (reference sequence). V was pared by 5 bases and J by 3 bases, with 6 bases of the junction left unmatched. Here the CDR3 reads CASSDRDRLYNEQFF. The DNA of the CDR3 is TGTGCCAGTAGTGACCGGGACAGGCTCTACAATGAGCAGTTCTTC.

The chain joins TRBV2 to TRBJ1-5; D is uncertain. This CDR3 contains 14 residues. V was pared by 5 bases and J by 0 bases, with 8 bases between. Looked up from germline, CDR1 is SNHLY and CDR2 is FYNNEI. The CDR3 reads CASSRQNSNQPQHF. CDR3 bases: TGTGCCAGCAGTAGGCAGAATAGCAATCAGCCCCAGCATTTT.

This clonotype appeared a few times. The V and J genes are TRBV30 and TRBJ2-2; tentatively, D is TRBD1 (5 bases). V shed 5 bases and J shed 5 bases, with 15 bases lying between them. The CDR3 runs 14 residues. Germline values: CDR1 GTSNPN, CDR2 SVGIG (reference sequence). The CDR3 protein is CAWQGQIETGELFF. The DNA of the CDR3 is TGTGCCTGGCAGGGCCAAATAGAGACCGGGGAGCTGTTTTTT.

This clonotype has at least ten counts. The genes are TRBV20-1 and TRBJ2-3, with 11 bases fitting TRBD2. V was clipped by 5 bases and J by 0 bases; unmatched bases: 10. The germline V gene encodes CDR1 DFQATT and CDR2 SNEGSKA (reference sequence). The CDR3 covers 17 residues. This CDR3 reads CSASRVLAGESTDTQYF. CDR3 bases: TGCAGTGCTTCACGGGTACTAGCGGGGGAAAGCACAGATACGCAGTATTTT.

In DNA, the CDR3 is TGTGCCATCACAGCGGGGGGCGGAGATACGCAGTATTTT. It encodes CAITAGGGDTQYF. The chain couples TRBV10-3 to TRBJ2-3; 9 nucleotides agree with TRBD2. The CDR3 has 13 residues. The junction had 4 bases not matched to a gene; V was cut back by 7 bases and J by 5 bases. Germline CDR1 and CDR2: ENHRY and SYGVKD.

This clonotype was seen only a few times. This chain connects TRBV16 to TRBJ1-5, with no clear D. From germline, CDR1 is KGHSY and CDR2 FQNENV. The CDR3 runs to 16 residues. Trimming removed 2 bases from V and 1 base from J, with 12 bases in between. The DNA for the CDR3 is TGTGCCAGCAGCCAAGGGAGGGAGCGGAGCAATCAGCCCCAGCATTTT. Translating gives CASSQGRERSNQPQHF.

The chain has TRBV29-1 and TRBJ2-1, with TRBD2 as a possible D gene (7 bases). There are 16 residues in the CDR3. Trimming cost V 3 bases and J 4 bases, with 19 bases left between them. The germline CDR1 and CDR2 sequences are SQVTM and ANQGSEA. CDR3 nucleotides: TGCAGCGTTGATCGGGGACGCGGGGGCCTATACAATGAGCAGTTCTTC. It is translated as CSVDRGRGGLYNEQFF.

The table lists this clonotype with a few counts. The rearrangement joins TRBV7-9 to TRBJ2-2; D uncertain. The CDR3 spans 16 residues. CDR1 and CDR2 from the germline V gene are SEHNR and FQNEAQ (reference sequence). The ends were cut back, 4 bases at V and 0 bases at J, with 12 bases in the middle. CDR3 protein: CASSSPSGSNTGELFF. The CDR3 DNA reads as TGTGCCAGCAGCTCTCCCTCGGGTTCGAACACCGGGGAGCTGTTTTTT. The full variable domain, rest sourced from reference TRBV7-9 and TRBJ2-2, is DTGVSQNPRHKITKRGQNVTFRCDPISEHNRLYWYRQTLGQGPEFLTYFQNEAQLEKSRLLSDRFSAERPKGSFSTLEIQRTEQGDSAMYLCASSSPSGSNTGELFFGEGSRLTVL.

This clonotype was seen a few times. V is TRBV5-4 and J is TRBJ2-3, with a weak D call TRBD2 (6 bases). In germline, CDR1 is SGHNT, CDR2 YYREEE (reference sequence). This CDR3 region has 15 residues. Trimming stripped 4 bases from V and 0 bases from J, with 12 bases between. CDR3 amino acids: CASSLSGLSTDTQYF. The CDR3 region has the DNA TGTGCCAGCAGCCTAAGCGGGCTAAGCACAGATACGCAGTATTTT. Full variable domain (outside the CDR3, taken from reference TRBV5-4 and TRBJ2-3): ETGVTQSPTHLIKTRGQQVTLRCSSQSGHNTVSWYQQALGQGPQFIFQYYREEENGRGNFPPRFSGLQFPNYSSELNVNALELDDSALYLCASSLSGLSTDTQYFGPGTRLTVL.

The rearrangement links TRBV5-1 to TRBJ1-2, with D perhaps matching TRBD1 (5 bases). The germline CDR1 and CDR2 sequences are SGHRS and YFSETQ. V was clipped by 4 bases and J by 4 bases, with 11 bases between them. The CDR3 length is 13 residues. CDR3 region: CASSAQTVYGYTF. CDR3 sequence (DNA): TGCGCCAGCAGCGCGCAGACAGTCTATGGCTACACCTTC.

The J gene is TRBJ1-2, the V gene TRBV7-2, with TRBD1 as a possible D gene (5 bases). CDR3 length: 13 residues. V lost 5 bases, J lost 13 bases, and 20 bases lay in between. Germline-derived CDR1 and CDR2 are SGHTA and FQGNSA. The CDR3 here is CASSNPRAGSGTF. As DNA, the CDR3 is TGTGCCAGCAGCAATCCACGGGCAGGGAGTGGCACCTTC.

This clonotype has only a few counts. The chain uses TRBV5-1 and TRBJ1-3; D gene ambiguous. Looked up from germline, CDR1 is SGHRS and CDR2 is YFSETQ. V was pared by 0 bases and J by 0 bases, with 13 bases between. The length of the CDR3 is 17 residues. The CDR3 protein is CASSLVALKDSGNTIYF. CDR3 nucleotide sequence: TGCGCCAGCAGCTTGGTCGCACTTAAAGACTCTGGAAACACCATATATTTT.

The chain uses TRBV13 and TRBJ1-6, with 12 bases matching TRBD1. With 5 bases clipped from V and 14 bases from J, the junction kept 13 bases outside the gene matches. CDR3 length equals 16 residues. Germline CDR1 is PRHDT and CDR2 is FYEKMQ (reference sequence). In nucleotides, the CDR3 is TGTGCCAGCAGCCCTTATCCGGGACAGGGGGCATGGGCCCTCCACTTT. Protein product: CASSPYPGQGAWALHF.